This T cell receptor (beta chain) was recorded in a study of blood T cells in healthy people across ages. On the study more broadly: Per every two T cells, about one barcoded beta molecule was captured by template switching.

This CDR3 region has 14 residues. The germline gives CDR1 SGHVS, CDR2 FQNEAQ. The study, taken as a whole, reports: Estimated diversity across one million T cells was deemed an underestimate.

A sample-barcoded 5' primer and a J-beta primer mix were used in a second PCR of roughly 6 to 11 cycles. TCRdb recomputed calls from the 5' RACE reads with MiXCR, one row per CDR3 protein. Of approximately 1,000,000 distinct CDR3 sequences in the sample, 40% to 50% were seen once. A remark on this clonotype: Its antigen remains unknown. A much larger clone differs by one base, so this may be a read error.

The sequence derives from a woman aged 55-70 years in good health. V is TRBV7-8 and J is TRBJ2-1; 7 nucleotides match TRBD1. The tail of the sequence fits TRBJ2-7 better, so the J call may be wrong. Sequencing was done on a sample of blood. The CDR3: CASRYRGGYNEQYF. As DNA, the CDR3 is TGTGCCAGCAGATACAGGGGCGGCTACAATGAGCAGTACTTC.